The rows below give T cell receptor beta chains drawn from one sample of a study of radiotherapy plus CTLA-4 blockade in lung cancer. Sequencing was performed with immunoSEQ multiplex PCR; in TCRdb, only in-frame clones are kept and a portion is missing. The sample yields around 53,000 clones, about 86% seen once. The source was peripheral blood, collected from a patient treated with radiotherapy plus ipilimumab. These receptor sequences come from a human donor with non-small cell lung cancer that progressed on radiotherapy plus ipilimumab. Some clones in this sample may be carry-over from other donors' samples. Both conserved end residues are part of each CDR3. Fields, in order: V gene, J gene, D gene, CDR3 length, clone size, CDR3 DNA, CDR3 protein. D genes are given only for firm matches. Where a row states a size, it is once, few, many or the class of an expanded clone; other rows omit it.

>TRBV5-1|TRBJ2-3|NA|15|NA
TGCGCCAGCAGCTTGGAACAAACCAGCACAGATACGCAGTATTTT
CASSLEQTSTDTQYF
>TRBV7-9|TRBJ1-3|NA|15|NA
TGTGCCAGCAGCTTAGTAGTAGGGGCTGGAAACACCATATATTTT
CASSLVVGAGNTIYF
>TRBV6-4|TRBJ2-1|NA|13|NA
TGTGCCAGCAGTGACCTAGGGGTGAATGAGCAGTTCTTC
CASSDLGVNEQFF
>TRBV11-1|TRBJ1-1|NA|13|NA
TGTGCCAGCTCGACAGTTCTTTCACGGAAAGCTTTCTTT
CASSTVLSRKAFF
>TRBV5-8|TRBJ1-1|TRBD1|15|NA
TGTGCCAGCAGCTTGACCAGGGGGTGGAACACTGAAGCTTTCTTT
CASSLTRGWNTEAFF
>TRBV5-1|TRBJ2-3|TRBD1|13|NA
TGCGCCAGCAGCCCTACAGGGGGCGGTACGCAGTATTTT
CASSPTGGGTQYF
>TRBV18|TRBJ1-5|NA|14|NA
TGTGCCAGCTCTCCCGACGGGAACAATCAGCCCCAGCATTTT
CASSPDGNNQPQHF
>TRBV5-6|TRBJ1-1|NA|14|NA
TGTGCCAGCAGCGGGACGACAGGACTCACTGAAGCTTTCTTT
CASSGTTGLTEAFF
>TRBV19|TRBJ2-1|TRBD2|16|NA
TGTGCCAGTAGTATACTAGCGGGGGGACCTTACAATGAGCAGTTCTTC
CASSILAGGPYNEQFF
>TRBV19|TRBJ1-1|NA|13|NA
TGTGCCAGTCAAACAGGGACGGGGACTGAAGCTTTCTTT
CASQTGTGTEAFF
>TRBV23-1|TRBJ2-5|TRBD2|15|once
TGCGCCAGCAGAATCGTAGCGGGAGGGCGGGAGACCCAGTACTTC
CASRIVAGGRETQYF
>TRBV18|TRBJ2-1|TRBD1|15|NA
TGTGCCAGCTCACCGGGACAGGGGGTTTACAATGAGCAGTTCTTC
CASSPGQGVYNEQFF
>TRBV7-9|TRBJ2-1|TRBD2|16|NA
TGTGCCAGCAGCCCCCCCGGGACTAGCGTCTACAATGAGCAGTTCTTC
CASSPPGTSVYNEQFF
>TRBV10-2|TRBJ2-1|NA|14|few
TGCGCCAGCAGCGGACAGCGATCTAACAATGAGCAGTTCTTC
CASSGQRSNNEQFF
>TRBV4-2|TRBJ2-1|NA|12|NA
TGTGCCAGCAGCCATCCCCTCGGTGAGCAGTTCTTC
CASSHPLGEQFF
>TRBV5-4|TRBJ2-7|NA|15|NA
TGTGCCAGCAGCAGCATTGGATCGGGGGTCTACGAGCAGTACTTC
CASSSIGSGVYEQYF
>TRBV13|TRBJ1-1|TRBD1|15|NA
TGTGCCAGCAGCCTGACGACAGGGGTGAACACTGAAGCTTTCTTT
CASSLTTGVNTEAFF
>TRBV2|TRBJ2-5|NA|13|once
TGTGCCAGCAGCGCGGGACCACAAGAGACCCAGTACTTC
CASSAGPQETQYF
>TRBV4-3|TRBJ2-3|TRBD2|16|NA
TGCGCCAGCAGCCAGGGCCTCGCGGGAGTTACAGATACGCAGTATTTT
CASSQGLAGVTDTQYF
>TRBV18|TRBJ2-5|NA|14|once
TGTGCCAGCTCAAGGGTGTGGACAGAAGAGACCCAGTACTTC
CASSRVWTEETQYF
>TRBV7-3|TRBJ2-4|NA|15|NA
TGTGCCAGCAGCTTAAGCCCTGGGCTGGAAAACATTCAGTACTTC
CASSLSPGLENIQYF
>TRBV10-3|TRBJ2-3|NA|15|NA
TGTGCCATCAGTGAGAGTATGTGGCAGTCAGATACGCAGTATTTT
CAISESMWQSDTQYF
>TRBV4-1|TRBJ2-5|NA|15|NA
TGCGCCAGCAGCCAAGATCGTGGCCGCCAAGAGACCCAGTACTTC
CASSQDRGRQETQYF
>TRBV4-3|TRBJ2-1|NA|16|NA
TGCGCCAGCAGCCAAGATGGGCGGGTGTCCTACAATGAGCAGTTCTTC
CASSQDGRVSYNEQFF
>TRBV18|TRBJ1-1|NA|14|NA
TGTGCCAGCTCACCACCGGGAGGGGGGACTGAAGCTTTCTTT
CASSPPGGGTEAFF
>TRBV7-9|TRBJ2-1|NA|14|NA
TGTGCCAGCAGCCCCTTGACAGATTCGGCTGAGCAGTTCTTC
CASSPLTDSAEQFF
>TRBV11-2|TRBJ2-1|TRBD1|17|NA
TGTGCCAGCAGACACTACCACAGGGGGAGCTCCTACAATGAGCAGTTCTTC
CASRHYHRGSSYNEQFF
>TRBV29-1|TRBJ2-7|TRBD1|12|NA
TGCAGCGCTACAACAGGGGGAGCCGAGCAGTACTTC
CSATTGGAEQYF
>TRBV30|TRBJ2-2|TRBD2|15|NA
TGTGCCTGGAGTGCACAGCGGGGGTACACCGGGGAGCTGTTTTTT
CAWSAQRGYTGELFF
>TRBV27|TRBJ2-7|NA|12|once
TGTGCCAGCAAGACAGGCGGGCACGAGCAGTACTTC
CASKTGGHEQYF
>TRBV10-1|TRBJ2-3|TRBD2|16|NA
TGCGCCAGCAGTCCGGGACTAGCGGGAAGCACAGATACGCAGTATTTT
CASSPGLAGSTDTQYF
>TRBV27|TRBJ1-1|NA|12|NA
TGTGCCAGCAGTTCCGGGGGGACTGAAGCTTTCTTT
CASSSGGTEAFF
>TRBV6-1|TRBJ1-2|NA|12|NA
TGTGCCAGTACCCAGGGGCCCGCAACTAACACCTTC
CASTQGPATNTF
>TRBV30|TRBJ1-4|NA|14|NA
TGTGCCTGGAGTCGAGGATTAGCTAATGAAAAACTGTTTTTT
CAWSRGLANEKLFF
>TRBV29-1|TRBJ2-5|NA|16|NA
TGCAGCGTTAGTCCCCGACGGTCAGGGCCCCAAGAGACCCAGTACTTC
CSVSPRRSGPQETQYF
>TRBV25-1|TRBJ2-5|TRBD2|15|NA
TGTGCCAGCAGTGTAGGGACTAGCGGAAAAGAGACCCAGTACTTC
CASSVGTSGKETQYF
>TRBV27|TRBJ2-4|NA|14|NA
TGTGCCAGCAGTTTTTTAGTAACCAAAAACATTCAGTACTTC
CASSFLVTKNIQYF
>TRBV2|TRBJ1-4|NA|14|once
TGTGCCAGCAGTGGCAGGCAGGTTAATGAAAAACTGTTTTTT
CASSGRQVNEKLFF
>TRBV7-7|TRBJ2-1|TRBD2|15|NA
TGTGCCAGCAGCCCCGGGACTAGCGCGCCCGGGGAGCAGTTCTTC
CASSPGTSAPGEQFF
>TRBV19|TRBJ2-7|TRBD1|16|NA
TGTGCCAGTAGTATGCCCCGGCTGGACAGGGGGTACGAGCAGTACTTC
CASSMPRLDRGYEQYF
>TRBV9|TRBJ1-1|NA|15|NA
TGTGCCAGCAGCCCCTTTGGTCAGGGTGGCACTGAAGCTTTCTTT
CASSPFGQGGTEAFF
>TRBV2|TRBJ2-2|TRBD2|15|once
TGTGCCAGCATGAAGACTAGCGGGTCAACCGGGGAGCTGTTTTTT
CASMKTSGSTGELFF
>TRBV15|TRBJ1-5|NA|15|once
TGTGCCACCATCGAGGGATACTATAGCAATCAGCCCCAGCATTTT
CATIEGYYSNQPQHF
>TRBV27|TRBJ2-1|NA|13|NA
TGTGCCAGCAGTTTAACACAACACAATGAGCAGTTCTTC
CASSLTQHNEQFF
>TRBV28|TRBJ2-7|NA|13|once
TGTGCCAGCAGCGGACACTACCCTTACGAGCAGTACTTC
CASSGHYPYEQYF
>TRBV27|TRBJ2-1|TRBD2|15|NA
TGTGCCAGCAGTTTCTCAGCGGGGGGGCGAAATGAGCAGTTCTTC
CASSFSAGGRNEQFF
>TRBV7-6|TRBJ1-1|NA|13|NA
TGTGCCAGCAAAGCGGACCATAACACTGAAGCTTTCTTT
CASKADHNTEAFF
>TRBV7-2|TRBJ2-1|NA|13|NA
TGTGCCACCGCTAGCACCTCCTACAATGAGCAGTTCTTC
CATASTSYNEQFF
>TRBV11-2|TRBJ2-7|NA|16|few
TGTGCCAGCAGCTTGGCCTGGGGGCCCCGAAGCTACGAGCAGTACTTC
CASSLAWGPRSYEQYF
>TRBV7-8|TRBJ2-2|NA|13|NA
TGTGCCAGCAGGTGGGGGGGCGGCGGGGAGCTGTTTTTT
CASRWGGGGELFF
>TRBV12-5|TRBJ2-7|TRBD2|13|NA
TGTGCTAGTATCGGGGAGGGTAGGAGGGAGCAGTACTTC
CASIGEGRREQYF
>TRBV19|TRBJ1-2|NA|14|NA
TGTGCCAGTAGTACCGGGGACTTCATCTATGGCTACACCTTC
CASSTGDFIYGYTF
>TRBV25-1|TRBJ2-2|NA|16|NA
TGTGCCAGCAGTGAAAGGGGCAGGTTGCGCACCGGGGAGCTGTTTTTT
CASSERGRLRTGELFF
>TRBV7-3|TRBJ2-2|TRBD2|16|NA
TGTGCCAGCAGCTTATCCCCAACTAGCGGCACCGGGGAGCTGTTTTTT
CASSLSPTSGTGELFF
>TRBV5-1|TRBJ2-3|TRBD1|14|NA
TGCGCCAGCAGCTTCGGACAGGAGACAGATACGCAGTATTTT
CASSFGQETDTQYF
>TRBV19|TRBJ2-2|NA|15|NA
TGTGCCAGTAGTCAGGACAGTACGAACACCGGGGAGCTGTTTTTT
CASSQDSTNTGELFF
>TRBV15|TRBJ1-2|TRBD1|17|once
TGTGCCACCAGCAGGGTAATTAAGGGGGCTTATAACTATGGCTACACCTTC
CATSRVIKGAYNYGYTF